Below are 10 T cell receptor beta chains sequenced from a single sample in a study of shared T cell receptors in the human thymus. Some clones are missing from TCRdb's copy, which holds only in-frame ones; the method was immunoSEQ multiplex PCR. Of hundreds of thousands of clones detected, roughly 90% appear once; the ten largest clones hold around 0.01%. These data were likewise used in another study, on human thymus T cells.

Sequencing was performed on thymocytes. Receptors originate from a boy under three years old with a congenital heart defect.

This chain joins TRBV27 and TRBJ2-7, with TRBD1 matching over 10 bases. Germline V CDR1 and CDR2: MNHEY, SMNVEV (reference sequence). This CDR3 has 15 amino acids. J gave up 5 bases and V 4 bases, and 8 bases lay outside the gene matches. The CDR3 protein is CASSSSRDRGHEQYF. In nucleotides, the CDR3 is TGTGCCAGCAGTTCAAGCCGGGACAGGGGCCACGAGCAGTACTTC.

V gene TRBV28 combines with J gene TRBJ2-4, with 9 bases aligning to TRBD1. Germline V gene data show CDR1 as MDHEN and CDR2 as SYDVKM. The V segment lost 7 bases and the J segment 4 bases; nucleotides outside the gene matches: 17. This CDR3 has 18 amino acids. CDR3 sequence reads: CASTPGQGLPGAKNIQYF. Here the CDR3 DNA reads TGTGCCAGCACTCCGGGACAGGGTCTCCCCGGGGCAAAAAACATTCAGTACTTC.

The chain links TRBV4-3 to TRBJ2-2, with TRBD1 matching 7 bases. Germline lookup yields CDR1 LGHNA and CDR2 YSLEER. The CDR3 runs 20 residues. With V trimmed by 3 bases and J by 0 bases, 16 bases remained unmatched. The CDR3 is CASSHPQGPPGQANTGELFF. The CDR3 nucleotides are TGCGCCAGCAGCCACCCCCAAGGGCCTCCAGGACAGGCGAACACCGGGGAGCTGTTTTTT.

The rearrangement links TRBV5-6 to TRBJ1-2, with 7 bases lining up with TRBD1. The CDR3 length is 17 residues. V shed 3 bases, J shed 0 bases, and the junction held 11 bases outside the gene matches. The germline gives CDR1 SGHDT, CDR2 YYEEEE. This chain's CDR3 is CASSSPRQGKSNYGYTF. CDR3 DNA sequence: TGTGCCAGCAGCTCCCCTCGACAGGGAAAGTCTAACTATGGCTACACCTTC. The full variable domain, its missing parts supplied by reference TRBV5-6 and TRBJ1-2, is DAGVTQSPTHLIKTRGQQVTLRCSPKSGHDTVSWYQQALGQGPQFIFQYYEEEERQRGNFPDRFSGHQFPNYSSELNVNALLLGDSALYLCASSSPRQGKSNYGYTFGSGTRLTVV.

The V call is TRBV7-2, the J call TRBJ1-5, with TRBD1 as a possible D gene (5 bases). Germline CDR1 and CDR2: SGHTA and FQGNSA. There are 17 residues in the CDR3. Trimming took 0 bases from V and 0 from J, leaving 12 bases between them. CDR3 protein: CASSLAGGPYSNQPQHF. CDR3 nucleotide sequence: TGTGCCAGCAGCTTAGCGGGGGGACCTTATAGCAATCAGCCCCAGCATTTT.

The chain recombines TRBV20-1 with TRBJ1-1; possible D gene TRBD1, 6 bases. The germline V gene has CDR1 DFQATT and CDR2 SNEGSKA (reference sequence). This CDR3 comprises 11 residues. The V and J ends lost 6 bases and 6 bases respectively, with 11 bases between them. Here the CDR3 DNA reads TGCAGTGCCAGGGGCATCGCTGAAGCTTTCTTT. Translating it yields CSARGIAEAFF.

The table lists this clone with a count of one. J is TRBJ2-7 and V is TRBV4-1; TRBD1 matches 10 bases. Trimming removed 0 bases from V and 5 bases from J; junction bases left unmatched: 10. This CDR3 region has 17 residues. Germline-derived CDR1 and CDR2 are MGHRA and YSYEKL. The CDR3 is CASSQEAGRDRGHEQYF. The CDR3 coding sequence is TGCGCCAGCAGCCAAGAGGCGGGGAGGGACAGGGGCCACGAGCAGTACTTC.

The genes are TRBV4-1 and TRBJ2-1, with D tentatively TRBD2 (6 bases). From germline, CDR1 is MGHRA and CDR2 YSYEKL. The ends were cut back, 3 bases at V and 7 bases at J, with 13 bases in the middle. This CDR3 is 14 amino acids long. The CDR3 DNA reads TGCGCCAGCAGCCAGGGACGCCGGGGGAATGAGCAGTTCTTC. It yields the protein CASSQGRRGNEQFF.

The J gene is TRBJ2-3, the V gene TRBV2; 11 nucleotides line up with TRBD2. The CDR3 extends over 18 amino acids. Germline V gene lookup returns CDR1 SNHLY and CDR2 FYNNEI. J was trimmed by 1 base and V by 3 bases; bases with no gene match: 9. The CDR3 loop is CASSEFGTSGSRTDTQYF. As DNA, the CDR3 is TGTGCCAGCAGTGAGTTTGGGACTAGCGGTTCGCGCACAGATACGCAGTATTTT.

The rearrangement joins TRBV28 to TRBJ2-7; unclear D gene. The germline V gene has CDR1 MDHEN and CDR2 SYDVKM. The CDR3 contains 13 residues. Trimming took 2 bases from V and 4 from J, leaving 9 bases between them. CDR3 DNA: TGTGCCAGCAGTTTACCCCCCGCGTACGAGCAGTACTTC. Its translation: CASSLPPAYEQYF.